The present entry profiles one TCR beta chain with its context. Its antigen has not been determined. Per-base quality was not reported, and no clone a single base away is much larger than it. The sample comes from a study of OX40 agonist ivuxolimab in advanced cancers. In the study overall: Ivuxolimab was an agonistic, fully human IgG2 monoclonal antibody directed against OX40 (CD134), a costimulatory receptor. Among the roughly 52 dose-escalation patients, around 19 had hepatocellular carcinoma, some 15 melanoma, 9 renal cell carcinoma and 9 head and neck cancer. The paper reports the monotherapy dose-escalation portion (N = 52 patients) of the phase I ivuxolimab trial. Intravenous ivuxolimab was administered to patients every 2 weeks at six dose levels: 0.01, 0.1, 0.3, 1.5, 3 and 10 mg/kg. Prior anti-PD-1, anti-PD-L1 or anti-CTLA-4 therapy was permitted, and approximately 42% of dose-escalation patients had received checkpoint inhibitors. Partial responses occurred in three dose-escalation patients: two with cutaneous melanoma and one with hepatocellular carcinoma. In the dose-escalation cohort, 70% to 90% of patients were male, and the mean age was 60 years with a range of roughly 20 to 80. The point of sequencing TCRbeta in the periphery was to test whether ivuxolimab changed TCR sequence diversity and drove clonal T-cell expansion. The paper's findings and limits, for the study overall: Low levels of normalized T-cell clonal expansion were also seen in some patients who did not respond. In the 0.1-3.0 mg/kg groups, partial responders were among the patients with the lowest normalized peripheral clonal expansion, particularly in CD8+ T cells. The antigen specificity of the clonally expanded peripheral T cells was not determined. At doses of 0.1 to 3.0 mg/kg, clonal expansion of both CD4+ and CD8+ T cells in blood was seen between baseline and week 6. On average, CD8+ T cells showed more expanded clones than CD4+ T cells after ivuxolimab.

Genomic DNA was isolated from the sorted cells so that the TCRbeta CDR3 region could be sequenced. The immunoSEQ Assay was used to sequence the TCRbeta CDR3 regions. TCRdb stores this immuneACCESS table with in-frame sequences only. Part of the clones is absent; in the studies checked, under half of the shortfall reflects unresolved V genes, and no reason is known for the rest. Within this sample are roughly 27,000 clones, with about 85% of them counted one time only. The top ten clones comprise about half of the sample. At the junction V is shortened by 5 bases and J by 3 bases; bases outside the gene matches: 16. The CDR3, cysteine through phenylalanine, is 17 amino acids long. The retained sequence is limited to the CDR3, 51 bases, with the frame set at the first base. Based on the germline V gene, the CDR1 and CDR2 sequences are SGHAT and FQNNGV. The trial excluded patients who had a history of autoimmune disease or were on systemic immunosuppression. Peripheral blood for TCR sequencing was collected from all dose cohorts at baseline, on cycle 4 day 1, and on cycle 7 day 1. The samples were taken from a phase I, first-in-human, multicenter, open-label dose-escalation trial of ivuxolimab. Adults with locally advanced or metastatic head and neck squamous cell, hepatocellular, melanoma or renal cell carcinoma were enrolled in the trial. Before TCR sequencing, CD4+ and CD8+ T cells were separately sorted from peripheral blood.

The sequenced sample was CD4+ or CD8+ T cells sorted from blood, obtained in a trial of the OX40 agonist ivuxolimab. This TCR was sampled from an adult with an advanced solid tumor such as melanoma, head and neck, liver or kidney cancer. In this chain, TRBV11-2 is recombined with TRBJ2-7; TRBD1 lines up with 7 middle nucleotides. The CDR3 is CASSVAQGWGRHYEQYF. In nucleotides, the sequence is TGTGCCAGCAGCGTAGCACAGGGGTGGGGGCGTCACTACGAGCAGTACTTC.